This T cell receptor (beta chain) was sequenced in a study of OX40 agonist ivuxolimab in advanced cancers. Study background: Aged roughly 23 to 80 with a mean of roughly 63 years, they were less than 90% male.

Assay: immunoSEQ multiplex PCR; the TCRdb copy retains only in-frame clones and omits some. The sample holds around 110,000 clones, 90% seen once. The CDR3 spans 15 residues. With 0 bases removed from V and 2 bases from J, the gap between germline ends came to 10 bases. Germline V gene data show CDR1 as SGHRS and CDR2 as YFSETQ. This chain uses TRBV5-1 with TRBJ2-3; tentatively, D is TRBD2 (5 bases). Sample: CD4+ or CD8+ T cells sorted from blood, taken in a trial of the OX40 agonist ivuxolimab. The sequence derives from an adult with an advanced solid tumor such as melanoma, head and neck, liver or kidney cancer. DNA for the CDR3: TGCGCCAGCAGCTTGGAAGAGACTAACACAGATACGCAGTATTTT. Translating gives CASSLEETNTDTQYF.